These T cell receptor beta chains were read from a single sample in a study of blood T cell repertoires in COVID-19. TCRdb keeps only in-frame clones here, not all; method: immunoSEQ multiplex PCR. The repertoire has about 160,000 clones, 82% of them found once; the top ten carry under 9%. Sequencing used peripheral blood. These receptors were obtained from a woman in her forties with COVID-19, enrolled during active disease. The CDR3 runs from the conserved cysteine through the conserved F or W. D genes are given only for firm matches. Clone sizes are given selectively: once, few, many, or a class where the clone is expanded.

j_call v_call clone_size d_call cdr3_aa cdr3_nt
TRBJ1-5 TRBV6-5 . TRBD1 CASRGQRGRNQPQHF TGTGCCAGCAGGGGACAGAGGGGCCGGAATCAGCCCCAGCATTTT
TRBJ1-1 TRBV6-4 . TRBD1 CASSAGQGGEAFF TGTGCCAGCAGTGCAGGACAGGGGGGAGAAGCTTTCTTT
TRBJ1-5 TRBV6-6 . TRBD1 CASRGQGQPQHF TGTGCCAGCAGGGGACAGGGCCAGCCCCAGCATTTT
TRBJ1-6 TRBV25-1 . . CASSPESSAYNSPLHF TGTGCCAGCAGTCCGGAGTCTTCAGCATATAATTCACCCCTCCACTTT
TRBJ2-2 TRBV19 . . CASSIDLNTGELFF TGTGCCAGTAGTATAGATCTAAATACCGGGGAGCTGTTTTTT
TRBJ2-6 TRBV19 . . CATRWANVLTF TGTGCCACCCGTTGGGCCAACGTCCTGACTTTC
TRBJ1-5 TRBV3-1/TRBV3-2 few . CASSQDTGPSNQPQHF TGTGCCAGCAGCCAAGACACAGGACCTAGCAATCAGCCCCAGCATTTT
TRBJ2-1 TRBV6-1 . TRBD2 CASSDRWTSGGYNEQFF TGTGCCAGCAGTGATCGATGGACTAGCGGGGGGTACAATGAGCAGTTCTTC
TRBJ2-1 TRBV3-1/TRBV3-2 . TRBD2 CASSHVYRTSVPPYNEQFF TGTGCCAGCAGCCATGTATATAGGACTAGCGTCCCTCCCTACAATGAGCAGTTCTTC
TRBJ2-1 TRBV7-8 . . CASSLGTGSHEQFF TGTGCCAGCAGCTTAGGGACGGGGTCGCATGAGCAGTTCTTC
TRBJ2-3 TRBV10-2 . TRBD2 CASSVSGGAADTQYF TGCGCCAGCAGTGTTAGCGGGGGGGCCGCAGATACGCAGTATTTT
TRBJ2-5 TRBV19 . TRBD1 CASSIFPSDRGFQETQYF TGTGCCAGTAGTATCTTTCCATCGGACAGGGGATTCCAAGAGACCCAGTACTTC
TRBJ1-4 TRBV27 . TRBD1 CASIPGQKNEKLFF TGTGCCAGCATCCCGGGACAGAAAAATGAAAAACTGTTTTTT
TRBJ2-1 TRBV4-2 . TRBD2 CASSHVAGRQYNEQFF TGTGCCAGCAGCCATGTAGCGGGGCGACAATACAATGAGCAGTTCTTC
TRBJ2-1 TRBV27 . . CASSLSGNYNEQFF TGTGCCAGCAGTTTATCGGGCAATTACAATGAGCAGTTCTTC
TRBJ2-1 TRBV2 few TRBD2 CASRPGGDNEQFF TGTGCCAGCAGACCGGGAGGAGACAATGAGCAGTTCTTC
TRBJ2-2 TRBV10-2 . . CASIGTGANTGELFF TGCGCCAGCATAGGAACCGGGGCGAACACCGGGGAGCTGTTTTTT
TRBJ2-2 TRBV2 . TRBD2 CASSGGTSGIGGELFF TGTGCCAGCAGTGGGGGGACTAGCGGGATCGGCGGGGAGCTGTTTTTT
TRBJ2-6 TRBV6-5 . TRBD1 CASRIQGAGANVLTF TGTGCCAGCAGGATACAGGGGGCCGGGGCCAACGTCCTGACTTTC
TRBJ2-7 TRBV28 . . CATTRLDEQYF TGTGCCACCACTAGACTTGACGAGCAGTACTTC
TRBJ1-4 TRBV28 . . CASNGAGLGTNEKLFF TGTGCCAGCAATGGGGCAGGGTTAGGGACTAATGAAAAACTGTTTTTT
TRBJ2-2 TRBV5-5 . . CASSFGADRTGELFF TGTGCCAGCAGCTTCGGAGCGGATCGCACCGGGGAGCTGTTTTTT
TRBJ2-3 TRBV11-2 . . CASSIDRAQGQTQYF TGTGCCAGCAGCATCGACCGGGCCCAGGGACAAACGCAGTATTTT
TRBJ1-5 TRBV24-1 . . CATFKPQHF TGTGCCACCTTTAAGCCCCAGCATTTT
TRBJ2-2 TRBV2 . TRBD1 CASIQDRVGTGELFF TGTGCCAGCATTCAAGACAGGGTGGGAACCGGGGAGCTGTTTTTT
TRBJ2-2 TRBV28 . . CASSSPGDSGELFF TGTGCCAGCAGCTCCCCCGGGGATTCCGGGGAGCTGTTTTTT
TRBJ2-5 TRBV5-1 . . CASSRTSSETQYF TGCGCCAGCAGCCGAACTAGCTCCGAGACCCAGTACTTC
TRBJ2-3 TRBV5-1 . TRBD2 CASSLGMASGITQYF TGCGCCAGCAGCTTGGGGATGGCTAGCGGAATTACGCAGTATTTT
TRBJ2-7 TRBV7-9 . TRBD1 CASSLGVTTGLGAYEQYF TGTGCCAGCAGCTTGGGGGTTACGACAGGGTTAGGGGCCTACGAGCAGTACTTC
TRBJ1-1 TRBV6-5 . . CASSSSLGAGVTEAFF TGTGCCAGCAGTTCCTCTTTGGGAGCTGGAGTCACTGAAGCTTTCTTT
TRBJ2-1 TRBV6-5 few . CASSYSSNEQFF TGTGCCAGCAGTTACTCGTCGAATGAGCAGTTCTTC
TRBJ2-1 TRBV7-9 . TRBD2 CASSFFPGGHEQFF TGTGCCAGCAGCTTCTTTCCGGGGGGGCATGAGCAGTTCTTC
TRBJ2-1 TRBV27 once . CASSRTHTGNEQFF TGTGCCAGCAGTCGAACCCACACGGGCAATGAGCAGTTCTTC
TRBJ2-2 TRBV5-5 . TRBD1 CASRGQGVYTGELFF TGTGCCAGCAGGGGACAGGGTGTGTACACCGGGGAGCTGTTTTTT
TRBJ2-4 TRBV7-9 . . CASSSLGAKNIQYF TGTGCCAGCAGCTCGCTAGGAGCCAAAAACATTCAGTACTTC
TRBJ1-6 TRBV3-1/TRBV3-2 . . CASSQALENSPLHF TGTGCCAGCAGCCAAGCCCTCGAGAATTCACCCCTCCACTTT
TRBJ2-5 TRBV11-2 . TRBD2 CASSLGASGGRETQYF TGTGCCAGCAGCTTAGGGGCTAGCGGGGGGCGAGAGACCCAGTACTTC